This TCR beta chain emerged from a study of blood T cell repertoires in COVID-19. Overall study context: Researchers got acute and convalescent COVID-19 samples from the United States, Italy and Spain. From T cells, B-cell-depleted T cells, or PBMCs came the material, which was cDNA or gDNA.

How the authors handled the data: Counts of nucleated cells, estimated from reference gene primer amplification, were obtained. Profiling relied on immunoSEQ multiplex PCR, and the TCRdb table lists in-frame clones only, not all of them. The V and J calls and clone size were taken over from that table, and D and trimming were inferred from the DNA. Here the sample spans about 150,000 clones, roughly 83% being singletons. Trimming removed 6 bases from V and 4 bases from J, with 13 bases in between. Per the germline V gene, CDR1 is SGHRS and CDR2 is YFSETQ. The CDR3 spans 13 residues. The material sequenced was peripheral blood. The V gene is TRBV5-1, the J gene TRBJ1-1; D not certain. This TCR was sampled from a woman between 55 and 75 years old with acute or convalescent COVID-19. The CDR3 DNA sequence: TGCGCCAGCACCCTAGAGGAGGGCACTGAAGCTTTCTTT. The encoded protein is CASTLEEGTEAFF.